These 25 T cell receptor beta chains share one sample of origin, sequenced in a study of cytomegalovirus exposure and HLA in healthy donors. PCR primers comprised 60 Vbeta and 13 Jbeta primers. Sequencing was performed with immunoSEQ multiplex PCR; in TCRdb, only in-frame clones are kept and a portion is missing. The sample lists 150,000 to 200,000 clones, 80% seen once, with 0.65% in the top ten. The sample taken for sequencing was PBMCs. These receptors were taken from a boy younger than 18 in good health and CMV-seronegative.

The CDR3 loop is CASVDRAVDQPQHF. The CDR3 nucleotides are TGTGCCAGTGTTGACAGGGCCGTCGATCAGCCCCAGCATTTT. The V gene is TRBV19, the J gene TRBJ1-5, with 7 bases that match TRBD1. The CDR3 length is 14 residues. Germline V lookup: CDR1 LNHDA, CDR2 SQIVND (reference sequence). V dropped 8 bases and J dropped 5; count of bases not matched to a gene: 9.

J is TRBJ2-1 and V is TRBV9; TRBD2 is a possible D gene (6 bases). Trimming removed 4 bases at V and 0 bases at J, with 17 bases between. Per the germline V gene, CDR1 is SGDLS and CDR2 is YYNGEE. The CDR3 has 17 residues. This chain's CDR3 is CASSPQGDFPSYNEQFF. The CDR3 DNA is TGTGCCAGCAGCCCCCAAGGGGACTTTCCCTCCTACAATGAGCAGTTCTTC.

V and J are TRBV19 and TRBJ1-1, with TRBD1 identical over 9 bases. CDR1 is LNHDA and CDR2 is SQIVND in the germline V gene (reference sequence). V lost 5 bases to trimming and J lost 4 bases; unmatched junction nucleotides: 2. This CDR3 spans 13 amino acids. The CDR3: CASSLTGGTEAFF. CDR3 bases: TGTGCCAGTAGTCTGACAGGGGGCACTGAAGCTTTCTTT.

The chain carries TRBV4-2 and TRBJ1-3; D uncertain. CDR1 is LGHNA and CDR2 is YNFKEQ in the germline V gene. The CDR3 spans 21 residues. V lost 1 base and J lost 0, with 25 bases in between. The CDR3 DNA is TGTGCCAGCAGCCAAGCCAGGTGGTTGCTCGGGGAATATTTCTCTGGAAACACCATATATTTT. Protein product: CASSQARWLLGEYFSGNTIYF.

This chain joins TRBV4-1 and TRBJ2-7, with unresolved D. The CDR3 runs to 14 residues. V lost 1 base, J lost 0 bases, and 7 bases lay in between. The germline gives CDR1 MGHRA, CDR2 YSYEKL. In nucleotides, the CDR3 is TGCGCCAGCAGCCAAGCACGGTTCTCCTACGAGCAGTACTTC. Translation gives CASSQARFSYEQYF.

This clone was recorded a few times. The chain recombines TRBV5-8 with TRBJ1-3; TRBD1 matches 9 bases. The V gene end was trimmed by 3 bases and the J gene end by 5 bases; junction bases not matched to a gene: 9. The CDR3 is made up of 16 amino acids. Germline assignment: CDR1 SGHTS and CDR2 YDEGEE. CDR3 sequence reads: CASSSRVGTGRNTIYF. The CDR3 nucleotides are TGTGCCAGCAGCTCGAGAGTTGGGACAGGGAGAAACACCATATATTTT.

In this sample, this clone turned up a few times. This sequence joins TRBV11-2 and TRBJ1-1; the D gene is possibly TRBD1 (6 bases). V was shortened by 0 bases and J by 7 bases, with 15 bases between the two germline ends. The germline V gene has CDR1 SGHAT and CDR2 FQNNGV. This CDR3 has 15 residues. The CDR3: CASSLDVGAWVEAFF. CDR3 DNA sequence: TGTGCCAGCAGCTTAGATGTGGGGGCGTGGGTTGAAGCTTTCTTT.

The rearrangement joins TRBV29-1 to TRBJ1-1; D gene unclear. The CDR3 loop spans 14 amino acids. Germline assignment: CDR1 SQVTM and CDR2 ANQGSEA. The V gene lost 6 bases and the J gene lost 5 bases, with 19 bases spanning the gap. The CDR3: CSVFEPAPRTEAFF. The CDR3 DNA follows: TGCAGCGTCTTCGAGCCGGCTCCTAGGACTGAAGCTTTCTTT. The variable domain in full, with the rest retrieved from reference TRBV29-1 and TRBJ1-1, is SAVISQKPSRDICQRGTSLTIQCQVDSQVTMMFWYRQQPGQSLTLIATANQGSEATYESGFVIDKFPISRPNLTFSTLTVSNMSPEDSSIYLCSVFEPAPRTEAFFGQGTRLTVV.

About this clone: This sample also contains other DNA sequences that code for the same CDR3. The chain is built from TRBV6-4 and TRBJ2-3; 13 bases match TRBD2. The CDR3 has 14 amino acids. J lost 6 bases, V lost 6 bases, and 3 bases had no gene match. Germline CDR1 and CDR2: MRHNA and SNTAGT. CDR3 nucleotide sequence: TGTGCCAGCAGCACTAGCGGGGGGGCGGATACGCAGTATTTT. As protein: CASSTSGGADTQYF.

The count of this clone is one. V gene TRBV28 combines with J gene TRBJ1-2; 8 bases agree with TRBD1. From germline, CDR1 is MDHEN and CDR2 SYDVKM. Unmatched junction bases numbered 14, after V lost 5 bases and J lost 6 bases. This CDR3 has 16 residues. This CDR3 reads CASSHQGAPKRNGYTF. The DNA for the CDR3 is TGTGCCAGCAGTCACCAGGGGGCGCCGAAAAGAAATGGCTACACCTTC.

This sequence joins TRBV5-1 and TRBJ2-5; TRBD1 matches at 7 bases. CDR3 length: 16 amino acids. The germline V gene encodes CDR1 SGHRS and CDR2 YFSETQ. The ends lost 4 bases at V and 2 bases at J; junction bases unmatched: 11. The CDR3 reads CASSQTGTLTQETQYF. As DNA, the CDR3 is TGCGCCAGCAGCCAGACAGGGACCCTAACACAAGAGACCCAGTACTTC.

This chain connects TRBV7-2 to TRBJ2-7, with 8 bases aligning to TRBD1. This CDR3 is built from 15 residues. J gave up 3 bases and V 5 bases, and 9 bases lay outside the gene matches. Germline CDR1 and CDR2: SGHTA and FQGNSA. CDR3: CASSLTSGQGYEQYF. Written as DNA, the CDR3 is TGTGCCAGCAGCCTCACGAGCGGACAGGGCTACGAGCAGTACTTC.

This clone was counted only a few times. The chain's CDR3 is CSVESRALGAFF. The CDR3 nucleotides read TGCAGCGTTGAAAGCAGGGCCTTAGGAGCTTTCTTT. The V and J genes are TRBV29-1 and TRBJ1-1; D may be TRBD1 (5 bases). Germline assignment: CDR1 SQVTM and CDR2 ANQGSEA. This CDR3 contains 12 residues. V dropped 2 bases and J dropped 10 bases, with 14 bases sitting between them.

The chain couples TRBV4-3 to TRBJ2-3, with TRBD2 identical over 7 bases. The V gene end was trimmed by 1 base and the J gene end by 0 bases; junction bases not matched to a gene: 4. Germline CDR1 is LGHNA and CDR2 is YSLEER. The CDR3 runs to 16 residues. The CDR3 reads CASSQANGGSTDTQYF. As DNA, the CDR3 is TGCGCCAGCAGCCAAGCAAACGGGGGGAGCACAGATACGCAGTATTTT.

J is TRBJ2-7 and V is TRBV4-2; 8 bases align to TRBD2. Germline-derived CDR1 and CDR2 are LGHNA and YNFKEQ. V dropped 2 bases and J dropped 5; count of bases not matched to a gene: 8. The CDR3 has 15 amino acids. The CDR3 is CASSQSVGLDDEQYF. CDR3 DNA: TGTGCCAGCAGCCAATCAGTGGGACTAGACGACGAGCAGTACTTC.

In this sample, this clone turned up once. The V and J genes are TRBV14 and TRBJ1-1; 8 bases are shared with TRBD1. Germline assignment: CDR1 SGHDN and CDR2 FVKESK. The CDR3 consists of 14 residues. The J segment lost 5 bases and the V segment lost 3 bases, leaving 5 bases of the junction unmatched. The CDR3 is CASSQFRGRTEAFF. Here the CDR3 DNA reads TGTGCCAGCAGCCAGTTCAGGGGGCGTACTGAAGCTTTCTTT.

CDR3 loop: CASSLEGLGSEQFF. In DNA form, the CDR3 reads TGTGCCAGCAGCTTAGAGGGACTAGGTTCCGAGCAGTTCTTC. The chain combines TRBV7-9 with TRBJ2-1; 8 bases map to TRBD2. CDR1 and CDR2 from the germline V gene are SEHNR and FQNEAQ (reference sequence). V dropped 1 base and J dropped 10; count of bases not matched to a gene: 6. This CDR3 is built from 14 residues.

This clone was seen just once. The J gene is TRBJ2-1, the V gene TRBV15, with TRBD2 matching 8 bases. Trimming cost V 3 bases and J 12 bases; bases outside gene matches: 16. The CDR3 contains 16 residues. CDR1 is LNHNV and CDR2 is YYDKDF in the germline V gene (reference sequence). This chain's CDR3 is CATSRGAGAPPSGQFF. CDR3 coding DNA: TGTGCCACCAGCAGGGGAGCGGGAGCCCCCCCCAGTGGGCAGTTCTTC.

This chain connects TRBV4-1 to TRBJ2-2, with a tentative D call TRBD1 (5 bases). Germline lookup yields CDR1 MGHRA and CDR2 YSYEKL. The V gene lost 0 bases and the J gene lost 4 bases, with 12 bases spanning the gap. The CDR3 is 16 amino acids. CDR3 protein: CASSQDTGLSTGELFF. The CDR3 bases are TGCGCCAGCAGCCAAGATACAGGCCTAAGCACCGGGGAGCTGTTTTTT.

This chain connects TRBV15 to TRBJ1-5; TRBD1 is a possible D gene (6 bases). V was clipped by 2 bases and J by 3 bases, with 8 bases between them. The germline V gene has CDR1 LNHNV and CDR2 YYDKDF (reference sequence). The CDR3 is 14 residues long. CDR3 nucleotides: TGTGCCACCAGCAGACAGGGGACCAATCAGCCCCAGCATTTT. Translation: CATSRQGTNQPQHF.

CDR3 sequence: CASSEGTYNEQFF. Here the CDR3 DNA reads TGTGCCAGCAGCGAGGGAACGTACAATGAGCAGTTCTTC. The J gene is TRBJ2-1, the V gene TRBV5-6; weak D call: TRBD2 (5 bases). Germline V gene lookup returns CDR1 SGHDT and CDR2 YYEEEE. The CDR3 runs to 13 residues. V dropped 4 bases and J dropped 4 bases, with 9 bases sitting between them.

This chain's CDR3 is CASSLRGENTEAFF. The CDR3, as DNA: TGTGCCAGCAGCTTAAGGGGGGAGAACACTGAAGCTTTCTTT. The V call is TRBV7-3, the J call TRBJ1-1; the D gene is possibly TRBD1 (5 bases). CDR1 SGHTA and CDR2 FQGTGA come from the germline V gene. The CDR3 contains 14 residues. V was pared by 1 base and J by 1 base, with 7 bases between.

The chain has TRBV10-3 and TRBJ2-1; 7 bases line up with TRBD2. The CDR3 runs 14 residues. The V segment lost 9 bases and the J segment 9 bases; nucleotides outside the gene matches: 14. CDR1 ENHRY and CDR2 SYGVKD come from the germline V gene. In DNA form, the CDR3 reads TGTGCCATTGGTTTTAGCGGGTATACAAGTGAGCAGTTCTTC. It specifies CAIGFSGYTSEQFF.

The V gene is TRBV19, the J gene TRBJ1-1, with TRBD1 matching over 8 bases. Germline-derived CDR1 and CDR2 are LNHDA and SQIVND (reference sequence). V shed 3 bases, J shed 2 bases, and the junction held 11 bases outside the gene matches. The CDR3 has 17 residues. The CDR3 DNA sequence: TGTGCCAGTAGTATTCCTCGGACAGGGCGACCAAACACTGAAGCTTTCTTT. It specifies CASSIPRTGRPNTEAFF.

This sequence joins TRBV4-2 and TRBJ1-6, with 8 bases matching TRBD1. The length of the CDR3 is 16 residues. Germline V lookup: CDR1 LGHNA, CDR2 YNFKEQ. The J segment lost 8 bases and the V segment lost 1 base, leaving 7 bases of the junction unmatched. CDR3 coding DNA: TGTGCCAGCAGCCAAGTCCCGGGACAGGAGTATTCACCCCTCCACTTT. It codes for CASSQVPGQEYSPLHF.